Below, 21 T cell receptor beta chains from the same sample are listed, as sequenced in a study of T cells after yellow fever vaccination. TCRdb re-called the 5' RACE reads through MiXCR, storing one row per CDR3 protein. The sample contains about 140,000 distinct CDR3 sequences, less than 8.5% of which appear only once. Here the sequenced sample was CD4+ T cells sorted from PBMCs, taken 10 days after the yellow fever booster vaccination. The receptors come from a young man who received the YFV17D yellow fever vaccine.

This clonotype showed up many times. J is TRBJ2-1 and V is TRBV4-3, with D unclear. The CDR3 is made up of 15 amino acids. The germline CDR1 and CDR2 sequences are LGHNA and YSLEER. The V gene lost 0 bases and the J gene lost 2 bases, with 8 bases spanning the gap. CDR3 nucleotide sequence: TGCGCCAGCAGCCAAGATCCCAGCACCTACAATGAGCAGTTCTTC. This codes for CASSQDPSTYNEQFF.

Comments on this clonotype: One base away lies a much larger clone, so this may be a sequencing read error. The chain has TRBV7-9 and TRBJ2-7; D unclear. The CDR3 is 12 residues long. Germline assignment: CDR1 SEHNR and CDR2 FQNEAQ (reference sequence). Trimming took off 5 bases at V and 2 bases at J, with 7 bases between the two ends. The CDR3: CASSHAAYEQYF. The CDR3 bases are TGTGCCAGCAGCCACGCCGCCTACGAGCAGTACTTC.

This clonotype was picked up many times. The V and J genes are TRBV5-1 and TRBJ2-7; tentative D call: TRBD1 (6 bases). The CDR3 consists of 11 residues. Germline assignment: CDR1 SGHRS and CDR2 YFSETQ. Trimming stripped 6 bases from V and 4 bases from J, with 8 bases between. CDR3 nucleotides: TGCGCCAGCACGACAGGATACGAGCAGTACTTC. This encodes CASTTGYEQYF.

This clonotype came up many times. CDR3 DNA: TGTGCCAGCAGCTTCCTTCTAGCAGGTGGCGTTAGAACTTTAGATACGCAGTATTTT. This gives the protein CASSFLLAGGVRTLDTQYF. The rearrangement joins TRBV7-8 to TRBJ2-3; tentative D call: TRBD2 (5 bases). Germline V lookup: CDR1 SGHVS, CDR2 FQNEAQ. The CDR3 is 19 amino acids. With 3 bases removed from V and 5 bases from J, the gap between germline ends came to 27 bases.

This clonotype occurred many times. J is TRBJ2-3 and V is TRBV20-1; D is perhaps TRBD1 or TRBD2 (5 bases each). CDR3 length equals 12 residues. In germline, CDR1 is DFQATT, CDR2 SNEGSKA (reference sequence). CDR3 DNA sequence: TGCACGCCGCCCGGGACCGAAGATACGCAGTATTTT. The encoded protein is CTPPGTEDTQYF.

Here the CDR3 reads CASNTGRTSEQYF. The CDR3 DNA follows: TGTGCCAGCAACACGGGGAGAACCTCCGAGCAGTACTTC. The chain uses TRBV5-5 and TRBJ2-7; a possible D gene is TRBD2 (5 bases). This CDR3 has 13 residues. Germline values: CDR1 SGHKS, CDR2 YYEKEE (reference sequence). Trimming cost V 6 bases and J 6 bases, with 16 bases left between them.

This clonotype was counted ten times or more. An end of the junction differs from the germline gene, which may be a read error. The V and J genes are TRBV12-3 or TRBV12-4 and TRBJ1-4; a weak D match, TRBD1 (5 bases). This CDR3 contains 15 residues. The chain's CDR3 is CASSTGTGTYEKLFF. CDR3 DNA: TGTGCCAGCAGTACCGGGACGGGAACTTATGAAAAACTGTTTTTT.

This clonotype was counted ten times or more. This chain links TRBV9 with TRBJ2-7, with TRBD1 matching over 9 bases. This CDR3 is built from 15 residues. V lost 0 bases, J lost 0 bases, and 1 base stayed unmatched. The V gene's germline CDR1 is SGDLS and CDR2 YYNGEE. CDR3 residues: CASSVEGQGSYEQYF. The CDR3 DNA is TGTGCCAGCAGCGTAGAGGGACAGGGCTCCTACGAGCAGTACTTC. Combining the CDR3 with reference TRBV9 and TRBJ2-7 gives the whole variable domain DSGVTQTPKHLITATGQRVTLRCSPRSGDLSVYWYQQSLDQGLQFLIQYYNGEERAKGNILERFSAQQFPDLHSELNLSSLELGDSALYFCASSVEGQGSYEQYFGPGTRLTVT.

In its sample, this clonotype was seen many times. This chain links TRBV5-1 with TRBJ1-2, with 8 bases identical to TRBD1. Germline CDR1 is SGHRS and CDR2 is YFSETQ. J was trimmed by 4 bases and V by 4 bases; bases with no gene match: 3. This CDR3 has 13 amino acids. The CDR3 DNA is TGCGCCAGCAGCCCCGGGACAGGCTATGGCTACACCTTC. It translates to CASSPGTGYGYTF.

This clonotype was seen a few times. The chain joins TRBV10-3 to TRBJ2-2, with 8 bases lining up with TRBD2. Trimming at V came to 6 bases and at J to 8 bases, leaving 8 bases not matched to a gene. The CDR3 is 14 amino acids. CDR1 and CDR2 from the germline V gene are ENHRY and SYGVKD. This CDR3 reads CAIRGTSDAGELFF. CDR3 in DNA: TGTGCCATCAGAGGGACTAGTGATGCTGGGGAGCTGTTTTTT.

This clonotype was seen repeatedly, ten times or more. The gene calls are TRBV23-1 and TRBJ2-5; TRBD1 aligns across 8 bases. TRBV23-1 carries the ORF label, with uncertain function. The CDR3 contains 15 residues. The V and J ends lost 2 bases and 5 bases, in that order; junction bases with no gene match: 7. The CDR3 loop reads CASSQRDRLRETQYF. CDR3 sequence (DNA): TGCGCCAGCAGTCAAAGGGACAGGCTGAGGGAGACCCAGTACTTC.

This clonotype showed up many times. This chain joins TRBV11-2 and TRBJ2-3; no clear D gene. The CDR3 has 12 residues. With 7 bases removed from V and 2 bases from J, the gap between germline ends came to 7 bases. Germline V gene sequence: CDR1 SGHAT, CDR2 FQNNGV. CDR3 amino acids: CASTPATDTQYF. For the CDR3, the DNA is TGTGCCAGCACCCCAGCCACAGATACGCAGTATTTT. Variable domain in full (rest from reference TRBV11-2 and TRBJ2-3): EAGVAQSPRYKIIEKRQSVAFWCNPISGHATLYWYQQILGQGPKLLIQFQNNGVVDDSQLPKDRFSAERLKGVDSTLKIQPAKLEDSAVYLCASTPATDTQYFGPGTRLTVL.

This clonotype was seen ten or more times. The V gene is TRBV20-1, the J gene TRBJ1-5; D perhaps matches TRBD1 (5 bases). There are 18 residues in the CDR3. Trimming left V 6 bases short and J 1 base short, with 25 bases between. Germline V CDR1 and CDR2: DFQATT, SNEGSKA (reference sequence). The CDR3 DNA reads as TGCAGTGCCAAAATAACTTTTGGGGGGAAATTGAGCAATCAGCCCCAGCATTTT. Its translation is CSAKITFGGKLSNQPQHF.

The table lists this clonotype with a few counts. The V gene is TRBV7-9, the J gene TRBJ2-1; the D call may be TRBD1 or TRBD2 (6 bases each). Trimming shortened V by 5 bases and J by 3 bases, and 17 bases separated the two germline ends. The CDR3 is made up of 16 amino acids. Looked up from germline, CDR1 is SEHNR and CDR2 is FQNEAQ (reference sequence). CDR3 DNA sequence: TGTGCCAGCAGCCAACCCCGAGGGGGACTCTACAATGAGCAGTTCTTC. Translation gives CASSQPRGGLYNEQFF. The variable domain in full, with the rest retrieved from reference TRBV7-9 and TRBJ2-1, is DTGVSQNPRHKITKRGQNVTFRCDPISEHNRLYWYRQTLGQGPEFLTYFQNEAQLEKSRLLSDRFSAERPKGSFSTLEIQRTEQGDSAMYLCASSQPRGGLYNEQFFGPGTRLTVL.

In its sample, this clonotype was seen many times. The chain joins TRBV12-3 or TRBV12-4 to TRBJ1-5; TRBD1 agrees at 10 bases. V lost 6 bases and J lost 7; bases outside the gene matches: 9. The CDR3 has 15 residues. CDR3 in amino acids: CASRPGTGVLQPQHF. DNA of the CDR3: TGTGCCAGCAGACCCGGGACAGGGGTACTCCAGCCCCAGCATTTT.

This clonotype has a handful of counts. V gene TRBV20-1 combines with J gene TRBJ1-2, with D perhaps matching TRBD1 (5 bases). The ends were cut back, 4 bases at V and 0 bases at J, with 12 bases in the middle. Germline CDR1 is DFQATT and CDR2 is SNEGSKA (reference sequence). CDR3 size: 14 residues. The CDR3 is CSAIDSSANYGYTF. In DNA, the CDR3 is TGCAGTGCTATCGACAGTTCTGCTAACTATGGCTACACCTTC.

This clonotype was recorded many times. The chain joins TRBV30 to TRBJ1-5; D is ambiguous. Germline assignment: CDR1 GTSNPN and CDR2 SVGIG (reference sequence). The CDR3 contains 12 residues. V gave up 5 bases and J gave up 7 bases, with 12 bases separating them. The CDR3 loop reads CAWSSHGQPQHF. In DNA, the CDR3 is TGTGCCTGGTCCTCCCATGGGCAGCCCCAGCATTTT. Complete variable domain (other parts from reference TRBV30 and TRBJ1-5): SQTIHQWPATLVQPVGSPLSLECTVEGTSNPNLYWYRQAAGRGLQLLFYSVGIGQISSEVPQNLSASRPQDRQFILSSKKLLLSDSGFYLCAWSSHGQPQHFGDGTRLSIL.

This clonotype was counted ten times or more. V and J are TRBV27 and TRBJ1-1; no clear D. Germline V gene data show CDR1 as MNHEY and CDR2 as SMNVEV (reference sequence). The CDR3 runs to 14 residues. V lost 3 bases to trimming and J lost 1 base, with 9 bases between them. The CDR3 loop is CASSFVVGNTEAFF. CDR3 sequence (DNA): TGTGCCAGCAGTTTCGTGGTAGGGAACACTGAAGCTTTCTTT.

On this clonotype: A much larger clone lies a single base off, so this may be a read error. The chain recombines TRBV7-2 with TRBJ2-1; TRBD2 matches 11 bases. CDR1 SGHTA and CDR2 FQGNSA come from the germline V gene. After removal of 2 bases from V and 9 bases from J, the junction contained 3 bases not matched to a gene. The CDR3 contains 14 residues. CDR3: CASSLTSGSSEQFF. The CDR3 nucleotides are TGTGCCAGCAGCTTAACTAGCGGGAGTAGTGAGCAGTTCTTC.

The chain uses TRBV12-3 or TRBV12-4 and TRBJ2-1; D remains ambiguous. Trimming shortened V by 4 bases and J by 10 bases, and 11 bases separated the two germline ends. The CDR3 consists of 12 residues. As DNA, the CDR3 is TGTGCCAGCAGTTATAAAAGGAAAGAGCAGTTCTTC. Protein: CASSYKRKEQFF.

This clonotype was detected many times. This rearrangement joins TRBV10-3 to TRBJ2-1; TRBD2 agrees at 15 bases. Germline-derived CDR1 and CDR2 are ENHRY and SYGVKD. The ends lost 0 bases at V and 9 bases at J; junction bases unmatched: 3. The CDR3 covers 16 residues. This CDR3 reads CAISESGTSGRSEQFF. CDR3 coding DNA: TGTGCCATCAGTGAGTCGGGGACTAGCGGGAGGTCTGAGCAGTTCTTC.